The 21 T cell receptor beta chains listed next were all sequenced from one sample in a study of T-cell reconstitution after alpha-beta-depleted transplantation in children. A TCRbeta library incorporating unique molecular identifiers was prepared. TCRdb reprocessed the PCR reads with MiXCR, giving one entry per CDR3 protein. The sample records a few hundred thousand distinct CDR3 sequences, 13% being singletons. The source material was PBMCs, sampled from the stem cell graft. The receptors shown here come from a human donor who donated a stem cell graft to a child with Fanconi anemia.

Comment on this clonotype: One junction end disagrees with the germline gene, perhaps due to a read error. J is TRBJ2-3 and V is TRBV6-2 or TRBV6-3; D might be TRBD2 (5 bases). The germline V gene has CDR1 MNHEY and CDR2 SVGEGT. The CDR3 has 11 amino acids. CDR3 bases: TGTGCCAGCAGTGACGGGATTGATCTTGTTTTT. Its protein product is CASSDGIDLVF.

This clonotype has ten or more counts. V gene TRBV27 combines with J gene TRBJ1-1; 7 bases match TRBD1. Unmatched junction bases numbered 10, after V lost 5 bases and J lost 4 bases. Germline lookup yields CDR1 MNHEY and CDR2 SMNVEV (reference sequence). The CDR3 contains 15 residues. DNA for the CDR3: TGTGCCAGCAGTCCGTGGACAGGTCGGGGCACTGAAGCTTTCTTT. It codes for CASSPWTGRGTEAFF.

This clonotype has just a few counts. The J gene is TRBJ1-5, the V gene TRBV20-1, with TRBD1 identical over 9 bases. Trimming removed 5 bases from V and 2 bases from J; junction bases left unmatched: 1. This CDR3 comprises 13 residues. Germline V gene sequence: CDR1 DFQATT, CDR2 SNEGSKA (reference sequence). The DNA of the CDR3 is TGCAGTGCTTGGACAGGGGGCAATCAGCCCCAGCATTTT. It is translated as CSAWTGGNQPQHF.

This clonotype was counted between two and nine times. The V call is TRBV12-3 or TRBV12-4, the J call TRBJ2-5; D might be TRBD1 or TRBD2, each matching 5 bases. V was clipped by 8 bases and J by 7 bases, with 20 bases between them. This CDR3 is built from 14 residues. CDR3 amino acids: CASRTRDALGTQYF. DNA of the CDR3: TGTGCCAGCCGAACCCGGGACGCCCTAGGGACCCAGTACTTC.

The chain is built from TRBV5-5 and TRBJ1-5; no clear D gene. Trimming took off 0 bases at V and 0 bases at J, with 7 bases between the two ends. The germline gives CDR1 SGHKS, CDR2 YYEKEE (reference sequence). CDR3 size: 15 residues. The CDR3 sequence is CASSLETYSNQPQHF. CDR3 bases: TGTGCCAGCAGCTTGGAGACTTATAGCAATCAGCCCCAGCATTTT.

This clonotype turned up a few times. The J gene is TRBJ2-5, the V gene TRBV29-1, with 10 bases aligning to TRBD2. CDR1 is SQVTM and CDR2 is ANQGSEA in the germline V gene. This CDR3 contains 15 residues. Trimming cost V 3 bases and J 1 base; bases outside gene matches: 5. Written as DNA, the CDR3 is TGCAGCGTTGAGTGGCTAGCGGGGGTCCAAGAGACCCAGTACTTC. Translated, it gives CSVEWLAGVQETQYF.

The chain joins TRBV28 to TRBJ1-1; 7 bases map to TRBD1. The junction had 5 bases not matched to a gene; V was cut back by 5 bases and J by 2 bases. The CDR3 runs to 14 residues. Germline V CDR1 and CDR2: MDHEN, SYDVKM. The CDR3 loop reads CASSKRTGNTEAFF. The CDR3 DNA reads TGTGCCAGCAGTAAACGGACAGGAAACACTGAAGCTTTCTTT.

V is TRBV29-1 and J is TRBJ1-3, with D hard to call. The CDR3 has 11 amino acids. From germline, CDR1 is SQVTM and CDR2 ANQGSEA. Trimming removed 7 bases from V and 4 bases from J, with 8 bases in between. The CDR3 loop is CSARVGNTIYF. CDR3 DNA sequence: TGCAGCGCCCGGGTCGGAAACACCATATATTTT.

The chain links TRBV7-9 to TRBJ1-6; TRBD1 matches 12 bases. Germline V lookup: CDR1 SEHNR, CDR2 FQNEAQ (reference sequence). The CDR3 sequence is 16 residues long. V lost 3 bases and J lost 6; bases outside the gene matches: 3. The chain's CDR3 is CASSLGQGATNSPLHF. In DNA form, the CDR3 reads TGTGCCAGCAGCTTGGGACAGGGGGCAACTAATTCACCCCTCCACTTT.

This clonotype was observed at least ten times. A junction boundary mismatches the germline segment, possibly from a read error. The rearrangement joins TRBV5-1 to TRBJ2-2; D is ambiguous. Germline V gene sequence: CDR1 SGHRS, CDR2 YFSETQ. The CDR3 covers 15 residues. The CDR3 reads CASSLGLANTGELFF. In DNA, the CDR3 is TGTGCCAGCAGCTTGGGTCTAGCGAACACCGGGGAGCTGTTTTTT.

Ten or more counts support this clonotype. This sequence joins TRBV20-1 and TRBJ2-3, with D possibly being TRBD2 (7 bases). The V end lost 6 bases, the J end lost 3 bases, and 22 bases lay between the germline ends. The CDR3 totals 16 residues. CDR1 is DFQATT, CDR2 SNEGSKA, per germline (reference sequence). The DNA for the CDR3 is TGCAGTGCCCAATTACTGCGGGGAGGGGGGACAGATACGCAGTATTTT. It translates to CSAQLLRGGGTDTQYF.

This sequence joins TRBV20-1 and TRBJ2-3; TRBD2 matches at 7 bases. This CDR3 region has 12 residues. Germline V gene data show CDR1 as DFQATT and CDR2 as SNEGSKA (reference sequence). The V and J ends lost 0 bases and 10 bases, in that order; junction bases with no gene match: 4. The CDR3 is CSARDLGRAQYF. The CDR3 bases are TGCAGTGCTAGAGATCTTGGGAGGGCGCAGTATTTT.

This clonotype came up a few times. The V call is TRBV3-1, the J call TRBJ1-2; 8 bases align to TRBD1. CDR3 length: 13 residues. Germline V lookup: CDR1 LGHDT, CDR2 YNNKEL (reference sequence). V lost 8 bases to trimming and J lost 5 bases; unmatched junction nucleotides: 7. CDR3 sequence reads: CASVQTGGYGYTF. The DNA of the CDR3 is TGTGCCAGCGTTCAAACAGGGGGGTATGGCTACACCTTC.

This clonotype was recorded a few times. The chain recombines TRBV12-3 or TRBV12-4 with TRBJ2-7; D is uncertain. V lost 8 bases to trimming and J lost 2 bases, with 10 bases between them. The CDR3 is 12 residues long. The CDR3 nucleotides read TGTGCCAGCGGTGAGGATCCCTACGAGCAGTACTTC. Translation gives CASGEDPYEQYF.

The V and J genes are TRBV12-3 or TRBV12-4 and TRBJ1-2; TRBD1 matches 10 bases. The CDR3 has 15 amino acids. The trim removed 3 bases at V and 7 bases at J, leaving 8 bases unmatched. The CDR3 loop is CASSFTDRGMGGYTF. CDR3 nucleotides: TGTGCCAGCAGTTTTACGGACAGGGGGATGGGTGGCTACACCTTC.

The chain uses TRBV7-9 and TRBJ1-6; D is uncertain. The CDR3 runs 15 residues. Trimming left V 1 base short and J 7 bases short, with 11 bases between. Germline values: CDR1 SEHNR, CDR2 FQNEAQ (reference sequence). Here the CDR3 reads CASSLVEAGNSPLHF. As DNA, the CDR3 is TGTGCCAGCAGCTTAGTTGAGGCGGGCAATTCACCCCTCCACTTT.

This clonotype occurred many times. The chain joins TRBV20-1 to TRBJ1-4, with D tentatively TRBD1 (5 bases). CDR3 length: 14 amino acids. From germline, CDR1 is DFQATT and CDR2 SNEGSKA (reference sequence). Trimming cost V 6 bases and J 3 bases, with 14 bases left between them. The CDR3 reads CSAPGRGANEKLFF. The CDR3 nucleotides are TGCAGTGCCCCGGGGCGGGGAGCTAATGAAAAACTGTTTTTT.

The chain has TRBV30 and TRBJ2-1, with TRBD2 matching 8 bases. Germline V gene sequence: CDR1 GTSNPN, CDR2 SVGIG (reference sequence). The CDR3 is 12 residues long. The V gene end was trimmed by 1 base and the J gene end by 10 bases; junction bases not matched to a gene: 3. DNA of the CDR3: TGTGCCTGGAGTGACGGGGGGGCCGAGCAGTTCTTC. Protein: CAWSDGGAEQFF.

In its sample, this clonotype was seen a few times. The DNA of the CDR3 is TGCGCCAGCAATGACGGGTTCTATGGCTACACCTTC. It encodes CASNDGFYGYTF. The chain employs TRBV5-1 and TRBJ1-2; D not certain. CDR3 length: 12 residues. Trimming removed 6 bases at V and 4 bases at J, with 10 bases between. Germline V gene data show CDR1 as SGHRS and CDR2 as YFSETQ.

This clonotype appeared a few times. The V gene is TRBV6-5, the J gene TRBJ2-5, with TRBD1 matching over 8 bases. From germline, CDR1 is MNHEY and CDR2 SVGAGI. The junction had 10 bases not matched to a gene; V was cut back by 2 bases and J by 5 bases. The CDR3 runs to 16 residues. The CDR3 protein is CASSYMAGGAGETQYF. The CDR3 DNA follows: TGTGCCAGCAGTTACATGGCAGGGGGCGCGGGGGAGACCCAGTACTTC.

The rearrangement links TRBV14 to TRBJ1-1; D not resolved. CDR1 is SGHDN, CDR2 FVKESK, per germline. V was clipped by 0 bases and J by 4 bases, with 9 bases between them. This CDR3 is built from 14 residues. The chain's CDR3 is CASSQDLASTEAFF. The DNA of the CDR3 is TGTGCCAGCAGCCAAGATTTGGCGTCCACTGAAGCTTTCTTT.